This T cell receptor (beta chain) was sequenced during a study of spatial heterogeneity in lung cancer. For the study at large: Sequences of the beta chain were consistently detected in greater numbers than alpha-chain sequences.

This clonotype was seen a few times. Time point reported: blood at routine non-recurrence follow-up after resection. Frozen PBMC, nontumor lung or tumor provided whole RNA, which was sequenced unsorted. TCRdb re-called the 5' RACE reads through MiXCR, storing one row per CDR3 protein. The table lists approximately 50,000 distinct CDR3 sequences, 6.5% to 7.5% of them singletons, with approximately 40% in the top ten. CDR1 and CDR2 (germline): SEHNR, FQNEAQ (reference sequence). V was trimmed by 11 bases and J by 8 bases, leaving 7 bases between them. CDR3 length equals 9 residues. The chain carries TRBV7-9 and TRBJ2-1, with D tentatively TRBD2 (5 bases). This TCR derives from a female donor with early-stage non-small cell lung cancer. Sample: PBMCs, taken at follow-up. In DNA form, the CDR3 reads TGTGCCGGAGGACATGAGCAGTTCTTC. It specifies CAGGHEQFF.